What follows are 28 T cell receptor beta chains derived from one specimen sequenced in a study of blood T cell repertoires in COVID-19. This table comes from immunoSEQ multiplex PCR, and its TCRdb copy is limited to in-frame clones, with some not included. Of about 150,000 clones listed, approximately 80% were seen once; the top ten hold roughly 4.9%. The sequencing sample was made of PBMCs or T cells enriched from blood (not recorded which). The origin of the receptors is a man aged 65-85 years who had been exposed to COVID-19.

CDR3: CASRLTPRAAGWGRGDEQYF. The CDR3 DNA is TGTGCAAGTCGCTTAACCCCCCGGGCGGCAGGGTGGGGCAGGGGTGACGAGCAGTACTTC. V is TRBV12-2 and J is TRBJ2-7; the D call in the table, TRBD1, was not verified against the DNA. TRBV12-2 is flagged as a pseudogene. The CDR3 has 20 residues.

In this sample, this clone turned up a few times. The rearrangement links TRBV10-2 to TRBJ2-6, with D possibly matching TRBD2 (5 bases). Between the trimmed V and J ends, which lost 7 bases and 0 bases, there was a span of 13 bases. This CDR3 is built from 16 residues. Germline V lookup: CDR1 WSHSY, CDR2 SAAADI. CDR3 nucleotides: TGCGCCAGCACGGAGGACCGGATCTCTGGGGCCAACGTCCTGACTTTC. This sequence encodes CASTEDRISGANVLTF.

The V and J genes are TRBV3-1 (or the pseudogene TRBV3-2) and TRBJ1-1, with 8 bases that match TRBD1. Trimming at V came to 4 bases and at J to 2 bases, leaving 12 bases not matched to a gene. The CDR3 sequence is 17 residues long. The V gene's germline CDR1 is LGHDT and CDR2 YNNKEL (reference sequence). CDR3 sequence: CASSPGQGWSYNTEAFF. The CDR3 nucleotides read TGTGCCAGCAGCCCCGGACAGGGTTGGTCCTATAACACTGAAGCTTTCTTT.

The V gene is TRBV6-5, the J gene TRBJ2-5, with a weak D call TRBD2 (5 bases). V was cut by 6 bases and J by 5 bases, with 19 bases left in between. Germline V gene sequence: CDR1 MNHEY, CDR2 SVGAGI. The CDR3 totals 15 residues. CDR3 region: CASSSNRGVGETQYF. CDR3 sequence (DNA): TGTGCCAGCAGCTCAAACCGGGGAGTTGGCGAGACCCAGTACTTC.

This chain connects TRBV5-4 to TRBJ2-3; 8 bases are shared with TRBD2. The junction had 8 bases not matched to a gene; V was cut back by 4 bases and J by 4 bases. Per the germline V gene, CDR1 is SGHNT and CDR2 is YYREEE (reference sequence). CDR3 size: 15 residues. The CDR3 nucleotides are TGTGCCAGCAGCCCCGGGTTAGCGGGATCAGATACGCAGTATTTT. Its protein is CASSPGLAGSDTQYF.

CDR3 coding DNA: TGTGCCAGCAGCCCCCTATCCAGCGCGAACACTGAAGCTTTCTTT. It specifies CASSPLSSANTEAFF. This sequence joins TRBV9 and TRBJ1-1; D unresolved. V lost 4 bases and J 1 base, leaving 14 bases between the germline ends. Germline V lookup: CDR1 SGDLS, CDR2 YYNGEE. The CDR3 loop spans 15 amino acids.

V gene TRBV15 combines with J gene TRBJ1-5; TRBD1 aligns across 7 bases. Germline-derived CDR1 and CDR2 are LNHNV and YYDKDF (reference sequence). The CDR3 loop spans 16 amino acids. J gave up 6 bases and V 1 base, and 9 bases lay outside the gene matches. CDR3 sequence: CATSRVNRGVVQPQHF. In DNA form, the CDR3 reads TGTGCCACCAGCAGAGTAAACAGGGGAGTTGTTCAGCCCCAGCATTTT.

This chain connects TRBV6-5 to TRBJ1-2, with 9 bases lining up with TRBD1. The CDR3 consists of 14 residues. Germline CDR1 is MNHEY and CDR2 is SVGAGI. Trimming at V came to 2 bases and at J to 4 bases, leaving 2 bases not matched to a gene. The CDR3, as DNA: TGTGCCAGCAGTTACGGGGACAGGGCCTATGGCTACACCTTC. This codes for CASSYGDRAYGYTF.

The V and J genes are TRBV4-1 and TRBJ2-7; no firm D call. The V and J ends lost 2 bases and 3 bases respectively, with 14 bases between them. This CDR3 has 15 residues. Germline CDR1 reads MGHRA; CDR2 reads YSYEKL. The CDR3 bases are TGCGCCAGCAGCCAACTATTACTTTCGCGCTACGAGCAGTACTTC. Its translation is CASSQLLLSRYEQYF.

The chain is built from TRBV5-1 and TRBJ1-2, with D perhaps matching TRBD1 (6 bases). Per the germline V gene, CDR1 is SGHRS and CDR2 is YFSETQ. This CDR3 spans 15 amino acids. The ends were cut back, 2 bases at V and 2 bases at J, with 13 bases in the middle. CDR3 loop: CASSLIVDSNYGYTF. CDR3 coding DNA: TGCGCCAGCAGCTTAATAGTGGACAGCAACTATGGCTACACCTTC.

The chain is built from TRBV6-1 and TRBJ1-4; 7 bases line up with TRBD1. CDR1 MNHNS and CDR2 SASEGT come from the germline V gene. J lost 8 bases, V lost 1 base, and 7 bases had no gene match. The CDR3 covers 15 residues. The CDR3 region has the DNA TGTGCCAGCAGTGAAGTCGGAGGGGGCTGGGAAAAACTGTTTTTT. It yields the protein CASSEVGGGWEKLFF.

Comments on this clone: This CDR3 is also generated by other DNA sequences in the sample. The chain recombines TRBV5-1 with TRBJ2-7, with 8 bases lining up with TRBD1. With 4 bases clipped from V and 4 bases from J, the junction kept 7 bases outside the gene matches. Germline CDR1 and CDR2: SGHRS and YFSETQ. This CDR3 spans 14 amino acids. The CDR3 sequence is CASSPGTGLYEQYF. CDR3 DNA sequence: TGCGCCAGCAGCCCCGGGACAGGTCTGTACGAGCAGTACTTC. The full variable domain, its missing parts supplied by reference TRBV5-1 and TRBJ2-7, is KAGVTQTPRYLIKTRGQQVTLSCSPISGHRSVSWYQQTPGQGLQFLFEYFSETQRNKGNFPGRFSGRQFSNSRSEMNVSTLELGDSALYLCASSPGTGLYEQYFGPGTRLTVT.

As to this clone: A much more abundant neighbour one base away suggests this may be a read error. The same CDR3 arises from other DNA sequences in this sample as well. This chain uses TRBV11-2 with TRBJ1-5, with TRBD1 identical over 7 bases. The CDR3 totals 14 residues. CDR1 and CDR2 (germline): SGHAT, FQNNGV. V gave up 5 bases and J gave up 2 bases; unmatched junction bases: 3. For the CDR3, the DNA is TGTGCCAGCAGCCTTACAGGGGGCAATCAGCCCCAGCATTTT. This encodes CASSLTGGNQPQHF.

The V call is TRBV6-5, the J call TRBJ2-2; D is possibly TRBD2 (5 bases). The CDR3 length is 16 residues. Deletions cut 2 bases from V and 5 bases from J, with 15 bases between. Germline CDR1 MNHEY, CDR2 SVGAGI. In nucleotides, the CDR3 is TGTGCCAGCAGTTACAAAGCTAGCCCCGGAACCGGGGAGCTGTTTTTT. As protein: CASSYKASPGTGELFF.

This rearrangement joins TRBV6-5 to TRBJ1-3; TRBD1 is a possible D gene (5 bases). In germline, CDR1 is MNHEY, CDR2 SVGAGI. This CDR3 contains 15 residues. The V gene lost 7 bases and the J gene lost 4 bases, with 17 bases spanning the gap. CDR3 loop: CASIGVGGAGNTIYF. In DNA form, the CDR3 reads TGTGCCAGCATTGGAGTCGGGGGAGCAGGAAACACCATATATTTT.

The chain employs TRBV6-5 and TRBJ1-4; D is ambiguous. V was trimmed by 2 bases and J by 1 base, leaving 8 bases between them. The CDR3 loop spans 15 amino acids. Germline CDR1 is MNHEY and CDR2 is SVGAGI. DNA of the CDR3: TGTGCCAGCAGTTACACGACGGGAACTAATGAAAAACTGTTTTTT. Its protein product is CASSYTTGTNEKLFF.

The chain is built from TRBV10-2 and TRBJ2-3; TRBD2 agrees at 10 bases. CDR1 is WSHSY, CDR2 SAAADI, per germline. CDR3 length equals 13 residues. The J segment lost 6 bases and the V segment lost 7 bases, leaving 4 bases of the junction unmatched. CDR3 DNA sequence: TGCGCCAGCATGGCTAGCGGGAGTGATACGCAGTATTTT. This codes for CASMASGSDTQYF.

The chain combines TRBV28 with TRBJ1-1; D is unclear. The ends were cut back, 2 bases at V and 4 bases at J, with 20 bases in the middle. The CDR3 runs 17 residues. Per the germline V gene, CDR1 is MDHEN and CDR2 is SYDVKM. As DNA, the CDR3 is TGTGCCAGCAGTTTAGGGAGGTCCCTTCGAACCACCACTGAAGCTTTCTTT. This sequence encodes CASSLGRSLRTTTEAFF.

Notes on this clone: A read error may produce the germline difference seen at one junction end. The CDR3 spells CASSLGGGQGRNTIYF. The CDR3 region has the DNA TGTGCCAGCAGTTTGGGGGGGGGACAGGGGCGTAACACCATATATTTT. The gene calls are TRBV5-4 and TRBJ1-3; 10 bases agree with TRBD1. CDR3 size: 16 residues. Per germline, CDR1 SGHNT and CDR2 YYREEE (reference sequence).

The sample holds one count of this clone. The rearrangement links TRBV3-1 (or the pseudogene TRBV3-2) to TRBJ2-5; D is possibly TRBD2 (5 bases). The CDR3 is made up of 11 amino acids. Deletions cut 7 bases from V and 7 bases from J, with 10 bases between. CDR1 and CDR2 (germline): LGHDT, YNNKEL (reference sequence). The CDR3 spells CASIAGGTQYF. In DNA, the CDR3 is TGTGCCAGCATCGCAGGAGGGACCCAGTACTTC.

The chain has TRBV5-4 and TRBJ2-5; TRBD1 matches at 7 bases. CDR1 SGHNT and CDR2 YYREEE come from the germline V gene (reference sequence). V lost 3 bases and J lost 1; bases outside the gene matches: 6. The CDR3 sequence is 15 residues long. CDR3 nucleotides: TGTGCCAGCAGCTATTCCGGACAGGTCCAAGAGACCCAGTACTTC. Its translation is CASSYSGQVQETQYF.

The chain joins TRBV4-3 to TRBJ2-7; 7 positions agree with TRBD2. Germline lookup yields CDR1 LGHNA and CDR2 YSLEER. V was clipped by 0 bases and J by 3 bases; unmatched bases: 5. The CDR3 has 15 amino acids. The CDR3 nucleotides are TGCGCCAGCAGCCAAGATCGACGGGAGGTCTACGAGCAGTACTTC. Translation gives CASSQDRREVYEQYF.

The rearrangement uses TRBV6-4 and TRBJ2-4; 7 bases fit TRBD1. Looked up from germline, CDR1 is MRHNA and CDR2 is SNTAGT. This CDR3 contains 16 residues. Losses at the gene ends were 6 bases for V and 1 base for J; bases not matched to a gene: 9. The CDR3: CASREQGKRAKNIQYF. The CDR3 nucleotides read TGTGCCAGCAGAGAACAGGGGAAGAGGGCCAAAAACATTCAGTACTTC.

This sequence joins TRBV11-3 and TRBJ2-2; D is unresolved. The length of the CDR3 is 13 residues. The V gene's germline CDR1 is SGHNT and CDR2 YENEEA. V was cut by 1 base and J by 7 bases, with 7 bases left in between. The CDR3 DNA is TGTGCCAGCAGCTTAGCCCGACACGGGGAGCTGTTTTTT. Translation: CASSLARHGELFF.

The chain links TRBV9 to TRBJ2-2; D is possibly TRBD2 (6 bases). CDR1 and CDR2 from the germline V gene are SGDLS and YYNGEE. Deletions cut 4 bases from V and 6 bases from J, with 19 bases between. The CDR3 totals 16 residues. DNA for the CDR3: TGTGCCAGCAGCTTGGCCGGGACTCTCCCGGCCGGGGAGCTGTTTTTT. As protein: CASSLAGTLPAGELFF.

The DNA of the CDR3 is TGTGCCAGCTCACCGGGGAAACAGGGGTTCTATGGCTACACCTTC. Translating it yields CASSPGKQGFYGYTF. The gene calls are TRBV18 and TRBJ1-2; 7 positions agree with TRBD1. The V gene's germline CDR1 is KGHSH and CDR2 LQKENI. CDR3 length: 15 residues. The trim removed 3 bases at V and 4 bases at J, leaving 8 bases unmatched.

In this sample, this clone turned up a few times. The chain combines TRBV19 with TRBJ2-1; 8 nucleotides match TRBD1. CDR1 is LNHDA, CDR2 SQIVND, per germline (reference sequence). The CDR3 has 16 amino acids. The trim removed 5 bases at V and 2 bases at J, leaving 8 bases unmatched. The CDR3 protein is CASSLRAGGTYNEQFF. The CDR3 DNA reads as TGTGCCAGTAGTCTGAGGGCAGGGGGCACCTACAATGAGCAGTTCTTC.

The CDR3, as DNA: TGCGCCAGCAGCCGACGACCTCCCGACAGTGTTGAATCCCTCCACTTT. Its translation: CASSRRPPDSVESLHF. The V and J genes are TRBV4-3 and TRBJ1-6; TRBD1 is a possible D gene (5 bases). The V end lost 4 bases, the J end lost 14 bases, and 24 bases lay between the germline ends. The CDR3 runs to 16 residues. The germline CDR1 and CDR2 sequences are LGHNA and YSLEER.